These 7 T cell receptor beta chains were all obtained from the same sample, sequenced in a study of early T cells in non-severe SARS-CoV-2 infection. TCRdb re-called the 5' RACE reads through MiXCR, storing one row per CDR3 protein. The table includes tens of thousands of distinct CDR3 sequences, roughly a tenth detected once. The specimen was whole blood. The receptors here all came from an adult who was a healthcare worker with PCR-confirmed SARS-CoV-2 infection or an uninfected control (not recorded which).

On this clonotype itself: A much bigger clone sits one base away, suggesting this may be a read error. The chain has TRBV4-1 and TRBJ1-3; D uncertain. CDR3 size: 13 residues. V was trimmed by 4 bases and J by 9 bases, leaving 13 bases between them. In germline, CDR1 is MGHRA, CDR2 YSYEKL. CDR3 in DNA: TGCGCCAGCAGCCTGCCCCCGGACGGCACCATATATTTT. Translated, it gives CASSLPPDGTIYF.

This clonotype occurred many times. The chain recombines TRBV5-1 with TRBJ2-7, with 10 bases aligning to TRBD1. Looked up from germline, CDR1 is SGHRS and CDR2 is YFSETQ. Trimming at V came to 3 bases and at J to 5 bases, leaving 8 bases not matched to a gene. The CDR3 is made up of 15 amino acids. CDR3 DNA sequence: TGCGCCAGCAGCTCGACAGGGGGCGCGTACAACGAGCAGTACTTC. Its protein is CASSSTGGAYNEQYF.

This clonotype was recorded many times. This chain joins TRBV7-3 and TRBJ2-7; a weak D match, TRBD1 (5 bases). The V end was cut by 2 bases, the J end by 3 bases, with 17 bases between. Germline CDR1 and CDR2: SGHTA and FQGTGA. CDR3 length: 16 amino acids. As DNA, the CDR3 is TGTGCCAGCAGCTTATTCCAGGGCGGCCCTATCTACGAGCAGTACTTC. Translated: CASSLFQGGPIYEQYF.

This clonotype was seen at least ten times. The chain recombines TRBV20-1 with TRBJ2-4; 10 bases are shared with TRBD2. CDR3 length: 18 residues. Germline V gene lookup returns CDR1 DFQATT and CDR2 SNEGSKA (reference sequence). Trimming at V came to 3 bases and at J to 0 bases, leaving 11 bases not matched to a gene. CDR3 sequence: CSASDQVSGRIAKNIQYF. In nucleotides, the CDR3 is TGCAGTGCTAGCGATCAGGTTAGCGGGAGGATAGCCAAAAACATTCAGTACTTC.

This clonotype was picked up a small number of times. The chain joins TRBV2 to TRBJ1-2; possible D gene TRBD1, 6 bases. Germline loops: CDR1 SNHLY, CDR2 FYNNEI. Trimming removed 6 bases at V and 5 bases at J, with 13 bases between. The CDR3 totals 13 residues. The CDR3 DNA follows: TGTGCCAGCAGATGGACAGAAATTTATGGCTACACCTTC. As protein: CASRWTEIYGYTF.

The CDR3 DNA follows: TGTGCCAGCAGTTCCTTCCGAACAACTAATGAAAAACTGTTTTTT. Translation gives CASSSFRTTNEKLFF. The chain combines TRBV6-5 with TRBJ1-4, with D uncertain. With 4 bases removed from V and 0 bases from J, the gap between germline ends came to 9 bases. CDR3 size: 15 residues. The germline V gene encodes CDR1 MNHEY and CDR2 SVGAGI.

Ten or more counts support this clonotype. The chain couples TRBV20-1 to TRBJ1-1; 7 bases fit TRBD1. CDR1 and CDR2 from the germline V gene are DFQATT and SNEGSKA (reference sequence). The V segment lost 5 bases and the J segment 6 bases; nucleotides outside the gene matches: 9. The CDR3 covers 13 residues. Here the CDR3 DNA reads TGCAGTGCTTTACAGGGGTTTGTCCCTGAAGCTTTCTTT. Its protein is CSALQGFVPEAFF.